Shown below are 24 T cell receptor beta chains from a single sample sequenced in a study of OX40 agonist ivuxolimab in advanced cancers. The assay was immunoSEQ multiplex PCR, and TCRdb's table has in-frame clones only and misses some. The data show 34,000 or so clones, around 80% seen once. The specimen comprised CD4+ or CD8+ T cells sorted from blood, sampled in a trial of the OX40 agonist ivuxolimab. These receptors were taken from an adult with an advanced solid tumor such as melanoma, head and neck, liver or kidney cancer.

This clone was observed a few times. This chain links TRBV2 with TRBJ1-4; the D is unclear. Germline V gene sequence: CDR1 SNHLY, CDR2 FYNNEI. V lost 5 bases and J lost 6, with 4 bases in between. The CDR3 is 11 residues long. CDR3 sequence: CASSFDEKLFF. Here the CDR3 DNA reads TGTGCCAGCAGTTTTGATGAAAAACTGTTTTTT.

The chain has TRBV29-1 and TRBJ1-2, with 7 bases that match TRBD1. V shed 6 bases, J shed 8 bases, and the junction held 9 bases outside the gene matches. This CDR3 has 12 amino acids. Per the germline V gene, CDR1 is SQVTM and CDR2 is ANQGSEA. CDR3 in DNA: TGCAGCGTCCGACAGGGAATGGAAGGCTACACCTTC. Protein sequence: CSVRQGMEGYTF.

This clone appeared once. The genes are TRBV7-9 and TRBJ2-5; 9 bases map to TRBD1. This CDR3 spans 16 amino acids. The germline V gene has CDR1 SEHNR and CDR2 FQNEAQ (reference sequence). The ends lost 6 bases at V and 5 bases at J; junction bases unmatched: 13. CDR3 nucleotides: TGTGCCAGCAGGAATAGCGGACAGGGGCTGAGCGAGACCCAGTACTTC. This encodes CASRNSGQGLSETQYF.

In this sample, this clone turned up once. Within the sample, other DNA sequences also encode this same CDR3. V is TRBV29-1 and J is TRBJ2-1, with no clear D. In germline, CDR1 is SQVTM, CDR2 ANQGSEA. With 3 bases removed from V and 0 bases from J, the gap between germline ends came to 6 bases. The CDR3 has 13 amino acids. CDR3 DNA: TGCAGCGTTGAGGGCAGCTCCTACAATGAGCAGTTCTTC. Translation gives CSVEGSSYNEQFF.

The chain links TRBV6-4 to TRBJ2-2, with D tentatively TRBD1 (6 bases). The V end was cut by 6 bases, the J end by 6 bases, with 8 bases between. This CDR3 is 12 amino acids long. Germline V gene data show CDR1 as MRHNA and CDR2 as SNTAGT. The CDR3, as DNA: TGTGCCAGCAGACAGGGCTCCGGGGAGCTGTTTTTT. It translates to CASRQGSGELFF.

This chain links TRBV2 with TRBJ2-1; D possibly uses TRBD1 or TRBD2 (5 bases each). The CDR3 covers 16 residues. V lost 7 bases to trimming and J lost 3 bases, with 19 bases between them. Looked up from germline, CDR1 is SNHLY and CDR2 is FYNNEI. CDR3 sequence: CASTSPAGSRYNEQFF. The CDR3 bases are TGTGCCAGCACTTCCCCGGCAGGGAGCCGCTACAATGAGCAGTTCTTC.

The chain has TRBV18 and TRBJ1-2; D is ambiguous. V lost 4 bases to trimming and J lost 4 bases, with 16 bases between them. CDR1 KGHSH and CDR2 LQKENI come from the germline V gene. The CDR3 loop spans 15 amino acids. The CDR3 region is CASSRSSPGGYGYTF. The CDR3 nucleotides read TGTGCCAGCTCACGAAGCTCCCCCGGAGGCTATGGCTACACCTTC. The full variable domain, its missing parts supplied by reference TRBV18 and TRBJ1-2, is NAGVMQNPRHLVRRRGQEARLRCSPMKGHSHVYWYRQLPEEGLKFMVYLQKENIIDESGMPKERFSAEFPKEGPSILRIQQVVRGDSAAYFCASSRSSPGGYGYTFGSGTRLTVV.

The chain carries TRBV15 and TRBJ2-6; no clear D gene. Trimming pared 3 bases from V and 0 bases from J, leaving 9 bases between. The germline V gene encodes CDR1 LNHNV and CDR2 YYDKDF (reference sequence). This CDR3 comprises 16 residues. CDR3 nucleotide sequence: TGTGCCACCAGCAGGAGAATTAGCTCTGGGGCCAACGTCCTGACTTTC. It yields the protein CATSRRISSGANVLTF.

This clone appeared once. The chain joins TRBV4-1 to TRBJ2-1; unclear D gene. V lost 2 bases, J lost 4 bases, and 3 bases lay in between. The CDR3 runs to 12 residues. The germline V gene has CDR1 MGHRA and CDR2 YSYEKL. The CDR3 sequence is CASSQLYNEQFF. The DNA for the CDR3 is TGCGCCAGCAGCCAACTATACAATGAGCAGTTCTTC.

The chain recombines TRBV5-1 with TRBJ2-7; D is uncertain. V was trimmed by 4 bases and J by 0 bases, leaving 17 bases between them. Germline CDR1 and CDR2: SGHRS and YFSETQ. The CDR3 loop spans 16 amino acids. For the CDR3, the DNA is TGCGCCAGCAGCCGCCAATCGACGACCAGCTCCTACGAGCAGTACTTC. It codes for CASSRQSTTSSYEQYF.

The J gene is TRBJ1-1, the V gene TRBV7-9; D uncertain. Per the germline V gene, CDR1 is SEHNR and CDR2 is FQNEAQ (reference sequence). The germline V and J ends were trimmed by 5 bases and 1 base, with 11 bases remaining between them. This CDR3 is built from 14 residues. DNA of the CDR3: TGTGCCAGCAGCCTAAGGATCGGGAACACTGAAGCTTTCTTT. This codes for CASSLRIGNTEAFF. The whole variable domain, remainder taken from reference TRBV7-9 and TRBJ1-1, is DTGVSQNPRHKITKRGQNVTFRCDPISEHNRLYWYRQTLGQGPEFLTYFQNEAQLEKSRLLSDRFSAERPKGSFSTLEIQRTEQGDSAMYLCASSLRIGNTEAFFGQGTRLTVV.

The rearrangement links TRBV28 to TRBJ2-7; 7 nucleotides agree with TRBD1. The CDR3 totals 15 residues. Per the germline V gene, CDR1 is MDHEN and CDR2 is SYDVKM. V lost 4 bases and J lost 5; bases outside the gene matches: 11. The CDR3: CASSSRTGLGDEQYF. DNA for the CDR3: TGTGCCAGCAGTTCACGGACAGGCCTGGGGGACGAGCAGTACTTC.

This rearrangement joins TRBV4-1 to TRBJ2-1, with D tentatively TRBD2 (5 bases). The CDR3 extends over 17 amino acids. The ends were cut back, 0 bases at V and 6 bases at J, with 18 bases in the middle. Looked up from germline, CDR1 is MGHRA and CDR2 is YSYEKL. This chain's CDR3 is CASSQDLKQGLFNEQFF. The CDR3 region has the DNA TGCGCCAGCAGCCAAGATCTCAAACAAGGACTTTTCAATGAGCAGTTCTTC.

The chain joins TRBV28 to TRBJ2-3; weak D call: TRBD2 (6 bases). Trimming shortened V by 5 bases and J by 2 bases, and 14 bases separated the two germline ends. The CDR3 covers 15 residues. Per the germline V gene, CDR1 is MDHEN and CDR2 is SYDVKM. Here the CDR3 reads CASSRGTGHTDTQYF. CDR3 in DNA: TGTGCCAGCAGTCGGGGGACGGGGCACACAGATACGCAGTATTTT.

This chain connects TRBV5-5 to TRBJ2-3; D is ambiguous. Looked up from germline, CDR1 is SGHKS and CDR2 is YYEKEE (reference sequence). The CDR3 spans 13 residues. V was clipped by 1 base and J by 2 bases, with 5 bases between them. The chain's CDR3 is CASSLPDTDTQYF. CDR3 in DNA: TGTGCCAGCAGCTTGCCGGACACAGATACGCAGTATTTT.

The J gene is TRBJ1-1, the V gene TRBV19, with D unclear. CDR3 length equals 13 residues. Trimming left V 1 base short and J 8 bases short, with 11 bases between. Germline values: CDR1 LNHDA, CDR2 SQIVND (reference sequence). The CDR3 coding sequence is TGTGCCAGTAGTATAGTGCAGGCAAGGGAAGCTTTCTTT. Its translation is CASSIVQAREAFF.

The rearrangement links TRBV27 to TRBJ1-1; D is unclear. Germline assignment: CDR1 MNHEY and CDR2 SMNVEV (reference sequence). This CDR3 is 14 amino acids long. Trimming shortened V by 3 bases and J by 0 bases, and 8 bases separated the two germline ends. The CDR3 nucleotides are TGTGCCAGCAGTTTGGACGGCATGAACACTGAAGCTTTCTTT. Protein product: CASSLDGMNTEAFF.

The rearrangement joins TRBV7-9 to TRBJ2-1; D uncertain. Deletions cut 2 bases from V and 0 bases from J, with 8 bases between. The germline V gene encodes CDR1 SEHNR and CDR2 FQNEAQ (reference sequence). CDR3 length equals 15 residues. The CDR3, as DNA: TGTGCCAGCAGCTTACAGCTTAGCTCCTACAATGAGCAGTTCTTC. Encoded protein: CASSLQLSSYNEQFF.

The chain has TRBV5-4 and TRBJ1-2; D is possibly TRBD1 (5 bases). V shed 1 base and J shed 4 bases, with 11 bases lying between them. Per germline, CDR1 SGHNT and CDR2 YYREEE (reference sequence). The CDR3 has 14 amino acids. CDR3 DNA: TGTGCCAGCAGCTTGCCGGGGCTCAGCTATGGCTACACCTTC. It yields the protein CASSLPGLSYGYTF.

This chain uses TRBV28 with TRBJ1-2; TRBD1 agrees at 8 bases. Germline V lookup: CDR1 MDHEN, CDR2 SYDVKM. The trim removed 3 bases at V and 6 bases at J, leaving 6 bases unmatched. This CDR3 spans 14 amino acids. CDR3 coding DNA: TGTGCCAGCAGTTTTGACAGGGGCGTCGATGGCTACACCTTC. Protein sequence: CASSFDRGVDGYTF.

The V call is TRBV7-9, the J call TRBJ2-7; 8 bases map to TRBD1. Germline V CDR1 and CDR2: SEHNR, FQNEAQ (reference sequence). After removal of 1 base from V and 9 bases from J, the junction contained 8 bases not matched to a gene. The CDR3 contains 14 residues. The CDR3 protein is CASSLGLTGTGQYF. For the CDR3, the DNA is TGTGCCAGCAGCTTAGGCCTGACCGGGACAGGGCAGTACTTC.

J is TRBJ2-4 and V is TRBV10-3; maybe TRBD2 (5 bases). CDR1 and CDR2 from the germline V gene are ENHRY and SYGVKD. Trimming cost V 2 bases and J 8 bases, with 10 bases left between them. This CDR3 region has 13 residues. The CDR3 bases are TGTGCCATCAGTGAGAAGGCGGAGGACATTCAGTACTTC. This translates into CAISEKAEDIQYF.

The chain recombines TRBV28 with TRBJ1-6; weak D call: TRBD1 (5 bases). This CDR3 has 16 amino acids. V lost 4 bases, J lost 4 bases, and 14 bases lay in between. Germline V CDR1 and CDR2: MDHEN, SYDVKM. CDR3 loop: CASSYGVGQYNSPLHF. The CDR3 DNA is TGTGCCAGCAGTTACGGGGTCGGACAATATAATTCACCCCTCCACTTT.

V gene TRBV15 combines with J gene TRBJ1-2; no definite D call. The germline V gene encodes CDR1 LNHNV and CDR2 YYDKDF (reference sequence). The CDR3 has 14 amino acids. Deletions cut 0 bases from V and 9 bases from J, with 14 bases between. The chain's CDR3 is CATSRERTVKSYTF. DNA of the CDR3: TGTGCCACCAGCAGAGAAAGGACCGTTAAGAGCTACACCTTC.